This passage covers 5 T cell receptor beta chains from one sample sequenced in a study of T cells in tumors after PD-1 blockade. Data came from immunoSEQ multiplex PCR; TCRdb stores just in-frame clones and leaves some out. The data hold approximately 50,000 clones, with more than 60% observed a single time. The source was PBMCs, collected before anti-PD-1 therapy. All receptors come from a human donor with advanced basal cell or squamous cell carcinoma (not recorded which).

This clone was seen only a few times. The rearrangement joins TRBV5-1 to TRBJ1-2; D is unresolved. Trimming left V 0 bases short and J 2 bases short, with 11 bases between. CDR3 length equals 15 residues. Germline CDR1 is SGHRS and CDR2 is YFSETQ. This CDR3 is CASSLDPANNYGYTF. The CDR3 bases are TGCGCCAGCAGCTTGGATCCAGCTAACAACTATGGCTACACCTTC.

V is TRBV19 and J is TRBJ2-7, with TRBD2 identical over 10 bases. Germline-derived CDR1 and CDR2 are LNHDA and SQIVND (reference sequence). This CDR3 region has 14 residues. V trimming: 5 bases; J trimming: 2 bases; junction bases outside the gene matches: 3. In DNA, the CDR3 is TGTGCCAGTAGTCGGACTAGCGGCCCCTACGAGCAGTACTTC. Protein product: CASSRTSGPYEQYF.

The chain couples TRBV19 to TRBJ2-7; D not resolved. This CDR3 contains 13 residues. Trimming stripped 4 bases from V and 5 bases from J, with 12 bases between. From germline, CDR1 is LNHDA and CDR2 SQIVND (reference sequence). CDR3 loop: CASSTLPPHEQYF. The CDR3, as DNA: TGTGCCAGTAGTACCCTACCCCCCCACGAGCAGTACTTC.

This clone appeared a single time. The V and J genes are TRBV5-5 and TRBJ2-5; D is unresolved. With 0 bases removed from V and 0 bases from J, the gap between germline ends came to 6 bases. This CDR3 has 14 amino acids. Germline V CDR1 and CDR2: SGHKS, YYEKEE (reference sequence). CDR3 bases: TGTGCCAGCAGCTTGGATTGGTACCAAGAGACCCAGTACTTC. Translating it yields CASSLDWYQETQYF.

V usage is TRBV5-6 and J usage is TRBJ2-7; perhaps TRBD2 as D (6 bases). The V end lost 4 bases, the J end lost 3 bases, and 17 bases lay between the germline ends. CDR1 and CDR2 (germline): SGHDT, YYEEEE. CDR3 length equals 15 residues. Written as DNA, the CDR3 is TGTGCCAGCAGCGCGGGGCCGGAAGGTTTCTACGAGCAGTACTTC. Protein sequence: CASSAGPEGFYEQYF.